The entry below describes one TCR beta chain. The antigen it recognizes is unknown. Base qualities are missing; no much larger clone stands one base away. CDR1 and CDR2 are drawn from the germline V gene (reference sequence): MNHEY, SMNVEV. From cysteine to phenylalanine, the CDR3 is 15 amino acids long. The retained sequence is limited to the CDR3, 45 bases, with the frame set at the first base. V lost 2 bases and J lost 7 bases; the stretch between them is 15 bases long. This entry comes from a study of blood T cells in healthy people across ages (dated by TCRdb to the mid-2010s). Background on the whole study: In model experiments, template switching captured roughly one uniquely barcoded TCR beta cDNA molecule for every two T cells. Using deep sequencing normalized with unique cDNA molecular identifiers, the study measured how TCR beta repertoire diversity changes with age. Donors of different ages were randomly distributed across sequencing lanes to avoid experimental bias. The donors were split into four age groups: young (average 16 years), middle-aged (over 35), aged (about 56) and long-lived (about 82). The study analyzed two additional independent replicas of 1 million unique cDNA reads from the same blood draw for two donors, one aged 18 to 30 and one aged 80 or older. Here is what the overall study found, with its caveats: The percentage of naive T cells measured by flow cytometry correlated strongly with observed TCR beta diversity. Compared with the aged group, more naive CD4+ T cells, fewer expanded clones and increased TCR diversity were shown by the long-lived group, suggesting age selection. As age increased, observed TCR beta diversity per million T cells dropped in a roughly linear way, and a significant reduction was already evident by age about 40. Because the CMV infection status of the donors was unknown, age-related changes in expanded clonotypes may potentially have been confounded. Conclusive comparison of naive and antigen-experienced compartments was prevented by the profiling of bulk unsorted PBMCs. Estimates of total diversity based on one million sequenced T cells were regarded as lower bounds and as underestimates.

Library generation was performed with 5' RACE. Data came from an Illumina HiSeq 2500. The second PCR ran for roughly 7 to 12 cycles and used a J-beta primer mix along with a sample-barcoded 5' primer. A unique molecular identifier was introduced onto each TCR beta cDNA molecule by a template-switch 5' adaptor carrying 12 random nucleotides. Each sample yielded at least 3 million CDR3-containing paired-end reads. First-strand cDNA was synthesized from all RNA with the Mint cDNA synthesis kit, primed by a TRBC-specific oligonucleotide. All cDNA was treated with uracil-DNA glycosylase and then went through a first 18-cycle PCR with the universal primers M1SS and BC2_uni_R. The source study handled its data this way. For normalization, 1 million high-quality reads were randomly selected from each sample, with every read carrying a distinct molecular identifier. Reads with shared molecular identifiers were discarded instead of being binned into consensus sequences. MiTCR, run with a Q25 quality threshold and the strictest error-elimination algorithm, handled CDR3 identification, clonotype clustering and error correction. Lower-bound total TCR beta diversity was estimated with a nonparametric unseen species model using Euler transformation. TCRdb applied fastp at Q25 and MiXCR to the public reads, then kept only in-frame beta chains. Each CDR3 protein gets just one entry, which takes the most common genes and DNA from the rows behind it. The V and J calls follow TCRdb's processing rather than the paper's. A total of about 580,000 distinct CDR3 sequences appear in this sample, under 55% of them only once. The ten largest clonotypes hold 20% to 25% of the sample.

The donors were a few dozen Caucasian individuals from Russia, aged roughly 6 to 90 years, who were systemically healthy. Each donor gave 8 to 10 milliliters of peripheral blood, collected into EDTA-treated Vacutainer tubes. PBMCs were isolated by Ficoll-Paque density-gradient centrifugation, with at least 6 million obtained per sample. Trizol reagent was used to extract total RNA from the PBMCs, yielding at least 5.5 micrograms per sample. For every donor, an aliquot of PBMCs went through flow cytometry to measure the percentages of naive CD45RAhigh/CD27high T cells. The rearranged segments are TRBV27 and TRBJ2-1, with TRBD2 tentatively as D gene (6 bases match). The receptor's source is an elderly man in good health. The material sequenced was blood. The CDR3 is CASSLAGWGGNEQFF. The nucleotides read TGTGCCAGCAGTTTAGCGGGGTGGGGCGGAAATGAGCAGTTCTTC.